This T cell receptor (beta chain) appears in the sequencing data of a study of T-cell memory formation after mild COVID-19. MiXCR, applied by TCRdb to the 5' RACE reads, yields one record per CDR3 protein. The data contain 200,000 to 250,000 distinct CDR3 sequences, 7.5% to 10% of them singletons. The CDR3 is made up of 16 amino acids. J was trimmed by 1 base and V by 6 bases; bases with no gene match: 14. Looked up from germline, CDR1 is SQVTM and CDR2 is ANQGSEA. This TCR derives from a young man who had mild COVID-19 (a few samples of this study predate the infection). Cell type and time point are not known. The rearrangement joins TRBV29-1 to TRBJ2-7; TRBD2 matches 8 bases. What was sequenced was PBMCs or a T cell subset sorted from them (not recorded which). The CDR3 region is CSVGGGTGVPSYEQYF. CDR3 nucleotides: TGCAGCGTCGGGGGGGGGACTGGGGTCCCTTCCTACGAGCAGTACTTC.